These 5 T cell receptor beta chains were all obtained from the same sample, sequenced in a study of T cell responses to AZD1222 COVID-19 vaccine. Libraries were prepared by immunoSEQ multiplex PCR; TCRdb keeps only in-frame clonotypes and omits some of them. Among approximately 210,000 clones listed, about 89% were seen once. Here the sequenced sample was peripheral blood, taken 28 days after the second AZD1222 dose. These receptor sequences come from an adult who received the AZD1222 COVID-19 vaccine.

The chain recombines TRBV28 with TRBJ2-7; 8 nucleotides align to TRBD1. The CDR3 covers 16 residues. CDR1 and CDR2 (germline): MDHEN, SYDVKM. J lost 5 bases, V lost 4 bases, and 13 bases had no gene match. For the CDR3, the DNA is TGTGCCAGCAGTTCCCCCTCGGGGACAGGTGGGAACGAGCAGTACTTC. Translating gives CASSSPSGTGGNEQYF.

This clone was found once. The CDR3 coding sequence is TGTGCCAGCAGCCCCAGGGGAGGCTACGAGCAGTACTTC. It codes for CASSPRGGYEQYF. The rearrangement joins TRBV5-5 to TRBJ2-7; D may correspond to TRBD1 or TRBD2 (6 bases each). The ends were cut back, 4 bases at V and 3 bases at J, with 11 bases in the middle. The length of the CDR3 is 13 residues. Germline V gives CDR1 SGHKS, CDR2 YYEKEE (reference sequence).

This chain uses TRBV11-2 with TRBJ2-2; D uncertain. The CDR3 runs to 14 residues. With 7 bases removed from V and 6 bases from J, the gap between germline ends came to 15 bases. Germline CDR1 reads SGHAT; CDR2 reads FQNNGV. Here the CDR3 DNA reads TGTGCCAGCATACCTAATTCCCCACCCGGGGAGCTGTTTTTT. It specifies CASIPNSPPGELFF.

The count of this clone is one. The V gene is TRBV13, the J gene TRBJ2-2; 8 nucleotides match TRBD1. The CDR3 runs to 17 residues. V lost 2 bases, J lost 1 base, and 6 bases stayed unmatched. Germline V gene lookup returns CDR1 PRHDT and CDR2 FYEKMQ (reference sequence). The CDR3 reads CASSLLGQALNTGELFF. CDR3 DNA: TGTGCCAGCAGCTTACTGGGACAGGCTTTGAACACCGGGGAGCTGTTTTTT.

Only a few counts were recorded for this clone. The rearrangement uses TRBV2 and TRBJ1-5; TRBD1 matches 9 bases. Per the germline V gene, CDR1 is SNHLY and CDR2 is FYNNEI. Trimming took 10 bases from V and 0 from J; bases not matched to a gene: 7. This CDR3 contains 15 residues. The CDR3: CATGQGPYSNQPQHF. The CDR3 coding sequence is TGTGCCACGGGACAGGGCCCTTATAGCAATCAGCCCCAGCATTTT.